Listed below are T cell receptor beta chains from one sample, sequenced in a study of OX40 agonist ivuxolimab in advanced cancers. Profiling relied on immunoSEQ multiplex PCR, and the TCRdb table lists in-frame clones only, not all of them. This sample has 75,000 to 100,000 clones, with roughly 84% found just once. The sample consisted of CD4+ or CD8+ T cells sorted from blood, taken in a trial of the OX40 agonist ivuxolimab. Receptors were obtained from an adult with an advanced solid tumor such as melanoma, head and neck, liver or kidney cancer. Each CDR3 is given with its conserved first and last residue.

CDR3 protein,V gene
CASSLGTQTNTGELFF,TRBV5-1
CASSSRGRGTDTQYF,TRBV6-1
CASSFDYEQYF,TRBV5-8
CASLRPSNQPQHF,TRBV28
CASKGGLLEGYNEQFF,TRBV5-1
CAAGRLSGNTIYF,TRBV6-5
CSVDFSPSYNEQFF,TRBV29-1
CASSVGLASLFYNEQFF,TRBV9
CASSLSEGYTEAFF,TRBV7-9
CASRSTGDEKLFF,TRBV7-2
CASSFAGQGYTEAFF,TRBV5-1
CASSFELGLQETQYF,TRBV5-4
CASQGQRAVETQYF,TRBV2
CASSLRLAGIRWETQYF,TRBV7-2
CASSGTGAGDTIYF,TRBV27
CASSLLVGRPVNEQYF,TRBV7-2
CASSSYPDGNTGELFF,TRBV7-3
CASSYEGGRGETQYF,TRBV6-5
CASSYERGPYGYTF,TRBV6-5
CASSSQGLNTEAFF,TRBV10-2
CASSQMGAGEQFF,TRBV4-1
CASSFGLAGSTDTQYF,TRBV5-1
CAISKLQDTQYF,TRBV10-3
CASSGALDTEAFF,TRBV19
CASRASLNTEAFF,TRBV6-6
CSAGTARPSTDTQYF,TRBV29-1
CASSHYTGELFF,TRBV18
CASSIGGSSGNTIYF,TRBV19
CATSRPWMKQETQYF,TRBV15
CASSPAGQGIAGELFF,TRBV7-9